What follows describes a single T cell receptor (beta chain). Its matching antigen is unknown. The repertoire was sequenced with immunoSEQ multiplex PCR; TCRdb's copy has only in-frame clones and lacks some. Of a few hundred thousand clones in the sample, roughly 89% were seen once. The data originate from a study of cytomegalovirus exposure and HLA in healthy donors. Study-wide results and caveats: Most TCR sequences proved rare, with some public TCRs found in many donors. Cytomegalovirus association was listed for approximately 160 TCR beta chains.

V dropped 0 bases and J dropped 5; count of bases not matched to a gene: 10. The germline V gene encodes CDR1 SGHRS and CDR2 YFSETQ. The CDR3 sequence is 17 residues long. What was sequenced was PBMCs. This chain joins TRBV5-1 and TRBJ2-5; the match to TRBD1 covers 10 bases. The sequence derives from a woman aged 18 to 35 in good health and CMV-seronegative. The CDR3 sequence: CASSLGVDRGRRETQYF. The CDR3 DNA reads TGCGCCAGCAGCTTGGGTGTCGACAGGGGGCGCCGGGAGACCCAGTACTTC. The complete variable domain, with remaining parts taken from reference TRBV5-1 and TRBJ2-5, reads KAGVTQTPRYLIKTRGQQVTLSCSPISGHRSVSWYQQTPGQGLQFLFEYFSETQRNKGNFPGRFSGRQFSNSRSEMNVSTLELGDSALYLCASSLGVDRGRRETQYFGPGTRLLVL.